The rows below give T cell receptor beta chains drawn from one sample of a study of T-cell reconstitution after alpha-beta-depleted transplantation in children. A single record per CDR3 protein comes from TCRdb applying MiXCR to the PCR reads. Of 350,000 to 400,000 distinct CDR3 sequences listed, about 14% are singletons. Material: PBMCs, obtained from the stem cell graft. The receptors come from a human donor who donated a stem cell graft to a child with Fanconi anemia. Each CDR3 is given with its conserved first and last residue. The D gene is left open where the match is weak. Size is omitted from some rows. Given values are once, few, many or a class for expanded clones.

D,J,V,size,DNA,CDR3
.,TRBJ1-1,TRBV12-2,once,TGTGCAAGTCGCCTCAGCGAGGTGGGACAGGCGAATGAAGCTTTCTTT,CASRLSEVGQANEAFF
TRBD1,TRBJ1-2,TRBV7-2,.,TGTGCCAGCAGCTTATTAAATAGGGGACAGGTCTATGGCTACACCTTC,CASSLLNRGQVYGYTF
.,TRBJ1-6,TRBV6-5,.,TGTGCCAGTCGTTCTGGGGCGAATTCACCCCTCCACTTT,CASRSGANSPLHF
TRBD1,TRBJ2-7,TRBV2,few,TGTGCCAGCAGTCTCTTCGGACAGGACTACGAGCAGTACTTC,CASSLFGQDYEQYF
TRBD1,TRBJ2-3,TRBV5-5,few,TGTGCCAGCACCGTACAGGGGCAGGTTACAGATACGCAGTATTTT,CASTVQGQVTDTQYF
TRBD2,TRBJ2-1,TRBV6-5,.,TGTGCCAGCAGTAACCTAGGAGCGGGGGGAGGCAATGAGCAGTTCTTC,CASSNLGAGGGNEQFF
.,TRBJ2-2,TRBV4-3,.,TGCGCCAGCAGCCAAGAGGCGATCCCCGGGGAGTTGTTTTTT,CASSQEAIPGELFF
.,TRBJ1-4,TRBV20-1,.,TGCAGTGCTAGAGATTTACTCGGAGAGGGAGGGGCGCATAATGAAAAACTGTTTTTT,CSARDLLGEGGAHNEKLFF
.,TRBJ1-2,TRBV29-1,few,TGCAGCGCGGCGGGGGGCAGAGGCTATGGCTACACCTTC,CSAAGGRGYGYTF
.,TRBJ2-1,TRBV5-6,few,TGTGCCAGCAGCCCCGGGAGATTAAGCTCCTACAATGAGCAGTTCTTC,CASSPGRLSSYNEQFF
.,TRBJ2-1,TRBV29-1,many,TGCAGCGTTACTCCGACTCTCGCCTACAATGAGCAGTTCTTC,CSVTPTLAYNEQFF
.,TRBJ1-1,TRBV11-2,.,TGTGCCAGCAGCTTTATTTGGGACACTGAAGCTTTCTTT,CASSFIWDTEAFF
.,TRBJ1-5,TRBV20-1,.,TGCAGTGCTAGTGACGGGGGAAATCAGCCCCAGCATTTT,CSASDGGNQPQHF
.,TRBJ2-1,TRBV4-2,few,TGTGCCAGCAGCCAAGACACGGGGGCAACCTACAATGAGCAGTTCTTC,CASSQDTGATYNEQFF
.,TRBJ1-2,TRBV4-3,.,TGCGCCAGCAGCCAAGTATCAACGGCTAACTATGGCTACACCTTC,CASSQVSTANYGYTF
.,TRBJ1-2,TRBV25-1,many,TGTGCCAGCAGTGGTCAGGGGTTGATCTATGGCTACACCTTC,CASSGQGLIYGYTF
.,TRBJ2-1,TRBV7-9,many,TGTGCCAGCAGCTTTAAAAATGAGCAGTTCTTC,CASSFKNEQFF
.,TRBJ1-4,TRBV11-2,few,TGTGCCAGCAGCTTAGGTGTCTTGGAAACTAATGAAAAACTGTTTTTT,CASSLGVLETNEKLFF
TRBD2,TRBJ2-5,TRBV7-2,.,TGTGCCAGCAGCTGGCGACTAGCGCAGAACCATCAAGAGACCCAGTACTTC,CASSWRLAQNHQETQYF
.,TRBJ2-2,TRBV28,many,TGTGCCAGCAATTGGAGGACTGGGGAGCTGTTTTTT,CASNWRTGELFF
TRBD2,TRBJ2-1,TRBV12-5,.,TGTGCTAGTGGTTTTTCGGGGGGGCCAGGAGAGCAGTTCTTC,CASGFSGGPGEQFF
.,TRBJ1-3,TRBV12-3/TRBV12-4,.,TGTGCCAGCGGAGCGAGGTCTACTGGAAACACCATATATTTT,CASGARSTGNTIYF
.,TRBJ1-3,TRBV6-1,.,TGTGCCAGCAGTGAAGGGGTAGGGCGTGGGAACACCATATATTTT,CASSEGVGRGNTIYF
.,TRBJ1-2,TRBV4-3,few,TGCGCCAGCAGCCAAGATAGAGTTACAGGGTGGTCGGCTAACTATGGCTACACCTTC,CASSQDRVTGWSANYGYTF
.,TRBJ2-5,TRBV6-2/TRBV6-3,few,TGTGCCAGCAGTTACATAGGTGACCAGTACTTC,CASSYIGDQYF
.,TRBJ2-5,TRBV10-3,many,TGTGCCATCAGTGGAGGGGAGACCCAGTACTTC,CAISGGETQYF
.,TRBJ2-4,TRBV7-2,many,TGTGCCAGCAGCCTCTCCCGCCAAAACATTCAGTACTTC,CASSLSRQNIQYF
TRBD2,TRBJ2-3,TRBV5-1,few,TGCGCCAGCAGTCCTGGTGTCTTAGCGGGGGCCACTGGAGATACGCAGTATTTT,CASSPGVLAGATGDTQYF
.,TRBJ1-4,TRBV30,few,TGTGCCTGGAGATTGGGGAACCACGATGGAGAAAAACTGTTTTTT,CAWRLGNHDGEKLFF
.,TRBJ1-1,TRBV5-1,.,TGCGCCAGCAGCCGCGAAAACCCGGACAGAGAAGCTTTCTTT,CASSRENPDREAFF
.,TRBJ2-7,TRBV7-2,few,TGTGCCAGCAGCCTTAGTACACAGGGCTACGAGCAGTACTTC,CASSLSTQGYEQYF
TRBD1,TRBJ1-3,TRBV20-1,few,TGCAGTGCTAGAGTCCAGGGGGCTTACACCATATATTTT,CSARVQGAYTIYF
.,TRBJ1-5,TRBV15,.,TGTGCCACCAGCAGAGATCGGGATCAGCCCCAGCATTTT,CATSRDRDQPQHF
.,TRBJ2-1,TRBV20-1,.,TGCAGTGCTAGGCCCGATCAGCGGGTATACAATGAGCAGTTCTTC,CSARPDQRVYNEQFF
.,TRBJ2-6,TRBV12-3/TRBV12-4,many,TGTGCCAGCAGTTCGGGTTTTGCTGGGGCCAACGTCCTGACTTTC,CASSSGFAGANVLTF
TRBD1,TRBJ1-1,TRBV7-2,.,TGTGCCAGCAGCTTAGCGCCACAGGGGGCGAACACTGAAGCTTTCTTT,CASSLAPQGANTEAFF
.,TRBJ1-1,TRBV7-9,.,TGTGCCAGCAGCCATCAACAGGGAAAGAACACTGAAGCTTTCTTT,CASSHQQGKNTEAFF
.,TRBJ2-7,TRBV6-2/TRBV6-3,many,TGTGCCAGCAGTTACCCGAGAGGGACCTCCGAGCAGTACTTC,CASSYPRGTSEQYF
.,TRBJ1-1,TRBV20-1,few,TGCAGTGCTAGCACCGACCGTGCTGAAGCTTTCTTT,CSASTDRAEAFF
TRBD2,TRBJ2-1,TRBV7-8,many,TGTGCCAGCAGCCCCCGGGAGGGACTTATGAATGAGCAGTTCTTC,CASSPREGLMNEQFF
.,TRBJ1-1,TRBV6-2/TRBV6-3,.,TGTGCCAGCACCCGACTCCAAGGGACTGAAGCTTTCTTT,CASTRLQGTEAFF
.,TRBJ2-4,TRBV5-1,.,TGCGCCAGCAGCTTGCCATCCAAAAACATTCAGTACTTC,CASSLPSKNIQYF
TRBD1,TRBJ2-1,TRBV7-9,many,TGTGCCAGCAGCAGCAACGACAGGGACCTAATCATTGAGCAGTTCTTC,CASSSNDRDLIIEQFF
.,TRBJ2-7,TRBV5-1,.,TGCGCCAGCAGATCCGGACAGTCCGGATCCTACGAGCAGTACTTC,CASRSGQSGSYEQYF
.,TRBJ2-2,TRBV7-3,few,TGTGCCAGCAGCTTGGATGGTGGGCGTCGGGAGCTGTTTTTT,CASSLDGGRRELFF
TRBD1,TRBJ2-1,TRBV3-1,few,TGTGCCAGCAGCCCACTGGGACAGGGGGTCCACAATGAGCAGTTCTTC,CASSPLGQGVHNEQFF
.,TRBJ2-3,TRBV5-1,many,TGCGCCAGCAGCTTGGCCCCTTCCACAGATACGCAGTATTTT,CASSLAPSTDTQYF
TRBD2,TRBJ2-1,TRBV20-1,few,TGCAGTGCTTCCAGACTAGCGGGGGGGCCTGTTAATGAGCAGTTCTTC,CSASRLAGGPVNEQFF
.,TRBJ2-3,TRBV4-1,few,TGCGCCAGCAGCCAAGATCGTACGCAGAGCACAGATACGCAGTATTTT,CASSQDRTQSTDTQYF
TRBD1,TRBJ1-4,TRBV6-5,.,TGTGCCAGCAGTTTAGGACAGGGAGGCCGAAAACTGATTTTT,CASSLGQGGRKLIF